These 6 T cell receptor beta chains came from one sample sequenced in a study of CD4 T cells in relation to SARS-CoV-2 and coronaviruses. The unexposed donors gave CD4+ T cells in about 2010-2019, prior to COVID-19. After roughly 9 days of culture, CD4+ T cells were isolated. These receptors' targets are unknown. Method: immunoSEQ multiplex PCR; TCRdb's copy keeps in-frame clones and lacks some. The table shows 20,000 to 30,000 clones, with around 78% occurring only once. The specimen was CD4+ T cells from PBMCs, cultured in vitro. The receptors derive from a human donor in good health.

CDR3 coding DNA: TGTGCCAGCAGTGATTATGGGTCCAAAAACATTCAGTACTTC. Translating gives CASSDYGSKNIQYF. This chain links TRBV25-1 with TRBJ2-4; D gene uncertain. The V end was cut by 3 bases, the J end by 2 bases, with 8 bases between. The CDR3 covers 14 residues. Germline V lookup: CDR1 MGHDK, CDR2 SYGVNS.

The V and J genes are TRBV21-1 and TRBJ2-1; the listed D gene, TRBD1, was not tested against the DNA. TRBV21-1 is assigned pseudogene status. The CDR3 runs to 17 residues. CDR3 in DNA: TGTGCCAGCAGCAAAGCAGGGGCAGGCGTAATTTACAATGAGCAGTTCTTC. It is translated as CASSKAGAGVIYNEQFF.

J is TRBJ2-7 and V is TRBV19; the D gene is possibly TRBD1 (8 bases). The CDR3 runs to 14 residues. The germline V and J ends were trimmed by 6 bases and 5 bases, with 17 bases remaining between them. Germline V gene sequence: CDR1 LNHDA, CDR2 SQIVND (reference sequence). The CDR3 loop is CASRSQGGVDEQYF. In DNA form, the CDR3 reads TGTGCCAGTAGGTCACAGGGGGGGGTCGACGAGCAGTACTTC.

J is TRBJ2-1 and V is TRBV24-1, with D tentatively TRBD1 (6 bases). Between the trimmed V and J ends, which lost 8 bases and 5 bases, there was a span of 18 bases. The V gene's germline CDR1 is KGHDR and CDR2 SFDVKD. The CDR3 has 15 amino acids. The CDR3: CATISGHQGNNEQFF. The CDR3, as DNA: TGTGCCACCATCTCGGGACACCAGGGGAACAATGAGCAGTTCTTC.

This clone was picked up one time. CDR3 loop: CASSLTSGSNQETQYF. CDR3 nucleotide sequence: TGTGCCAGCAGCTTGACTAGCGGGAGTAACCAAGAGACCCAGTACTTC. The J gene is TRBJ2-5, the V gene TRBV11-2; 12 bases map to TRBD2. The V gene end was trimmed by 3 bases and the J gene end by 0 bases; junction bases not matched to a gene: 2. CDR3 length: 16 amino acids. Germline lookup yields CDR1 SGHAT and CDR2 FQNNGV.

This clone was seen more than once but under ten times. The chain combines TRBV4-1 with TRBJ1-5; weak D call: TRBD1 (5 bases). Germline V CDR1 and CDR2: MGHRA, YSYEKL. V lost 4 bases and J lost 4, with 17 bases in between. This CDR3 region has 16 residues. CDR3 residues: CASSREMGRNNQPQHF. The CDR3 DNA reads TGCGCCAGCAGCCGAGAGATGGGACGTAATAATCAGCCCCAGCATTTT.